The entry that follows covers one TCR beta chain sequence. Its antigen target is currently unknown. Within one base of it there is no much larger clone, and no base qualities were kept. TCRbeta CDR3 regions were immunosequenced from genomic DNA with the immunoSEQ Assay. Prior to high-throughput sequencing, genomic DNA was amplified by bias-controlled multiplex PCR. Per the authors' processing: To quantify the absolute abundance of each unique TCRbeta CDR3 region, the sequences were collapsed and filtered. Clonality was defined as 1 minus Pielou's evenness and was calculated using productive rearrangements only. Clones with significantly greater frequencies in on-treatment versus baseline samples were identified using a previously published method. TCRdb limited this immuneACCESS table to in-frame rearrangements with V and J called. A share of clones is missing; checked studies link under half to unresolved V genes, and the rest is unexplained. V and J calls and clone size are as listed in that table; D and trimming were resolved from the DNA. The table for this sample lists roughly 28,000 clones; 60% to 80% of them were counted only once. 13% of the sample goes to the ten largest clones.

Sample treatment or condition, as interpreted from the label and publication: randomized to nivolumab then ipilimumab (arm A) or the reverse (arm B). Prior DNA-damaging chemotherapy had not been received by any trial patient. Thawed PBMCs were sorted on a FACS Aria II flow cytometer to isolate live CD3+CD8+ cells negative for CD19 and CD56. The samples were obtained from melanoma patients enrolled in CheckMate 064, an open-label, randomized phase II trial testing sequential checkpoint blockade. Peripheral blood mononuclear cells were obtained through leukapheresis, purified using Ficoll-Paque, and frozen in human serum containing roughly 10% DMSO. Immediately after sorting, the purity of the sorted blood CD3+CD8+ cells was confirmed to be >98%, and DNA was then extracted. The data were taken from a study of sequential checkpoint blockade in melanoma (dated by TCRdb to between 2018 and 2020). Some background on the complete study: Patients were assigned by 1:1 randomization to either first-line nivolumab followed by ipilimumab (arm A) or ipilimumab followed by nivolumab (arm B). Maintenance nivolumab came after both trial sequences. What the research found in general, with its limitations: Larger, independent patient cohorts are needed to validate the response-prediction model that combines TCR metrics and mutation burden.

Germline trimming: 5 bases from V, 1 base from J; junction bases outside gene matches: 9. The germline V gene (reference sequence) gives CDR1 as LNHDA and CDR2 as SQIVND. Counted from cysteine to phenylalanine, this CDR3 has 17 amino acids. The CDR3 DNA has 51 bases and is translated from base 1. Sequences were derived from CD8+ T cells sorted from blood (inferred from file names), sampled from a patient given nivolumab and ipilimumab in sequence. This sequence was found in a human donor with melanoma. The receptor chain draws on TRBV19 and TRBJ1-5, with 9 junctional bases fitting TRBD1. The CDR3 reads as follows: CASSPRTGASSNQPQHF. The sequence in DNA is TGTGCCAGTAGTCCTAGGACAGGGGCGAGCAGCAATCAGCCCCAGCATTTT. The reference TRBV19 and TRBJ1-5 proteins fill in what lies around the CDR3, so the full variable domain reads DGGITQSPKYLFRKEGQNVTLSCEQNLNHDAMYWYRQDPGQGLRLIYYSQIVNDFQKGDIAEGYSVSREKKESFPLTVTSAQKNPTAFYLCASSPRTGASSNQPQHFGDGTRLSIL.